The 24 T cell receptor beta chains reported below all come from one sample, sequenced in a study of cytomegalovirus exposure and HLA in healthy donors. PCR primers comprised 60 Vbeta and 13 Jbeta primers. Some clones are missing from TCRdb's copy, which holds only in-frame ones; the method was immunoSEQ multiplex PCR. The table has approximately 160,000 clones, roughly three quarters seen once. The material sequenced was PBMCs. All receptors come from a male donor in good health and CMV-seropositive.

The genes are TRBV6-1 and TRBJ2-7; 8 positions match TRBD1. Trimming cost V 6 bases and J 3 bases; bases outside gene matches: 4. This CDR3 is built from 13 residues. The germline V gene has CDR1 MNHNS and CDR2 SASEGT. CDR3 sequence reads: CASSRDRFYEQYF. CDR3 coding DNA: TGTGCCAGCAGCCGGGACAGGTTCTACGAGCAGTACTTC.

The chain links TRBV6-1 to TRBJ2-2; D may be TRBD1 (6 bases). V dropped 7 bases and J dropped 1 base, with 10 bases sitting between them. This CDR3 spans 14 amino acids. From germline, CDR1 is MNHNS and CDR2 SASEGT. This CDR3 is CASTGQLNTGELFF. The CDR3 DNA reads TGTGCCAGCACCGGACAGCTGAACACCGGGGAGCTGTTTTTT.

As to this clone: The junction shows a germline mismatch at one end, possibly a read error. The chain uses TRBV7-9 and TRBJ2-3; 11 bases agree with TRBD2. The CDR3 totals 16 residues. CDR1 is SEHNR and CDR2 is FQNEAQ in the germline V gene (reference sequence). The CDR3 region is CSSSSLAGGNTDTQYF. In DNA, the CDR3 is TGTTCCAGCAGCTCGCTAGCGGGGGGAAACACAGATACGCAGTATTTT.

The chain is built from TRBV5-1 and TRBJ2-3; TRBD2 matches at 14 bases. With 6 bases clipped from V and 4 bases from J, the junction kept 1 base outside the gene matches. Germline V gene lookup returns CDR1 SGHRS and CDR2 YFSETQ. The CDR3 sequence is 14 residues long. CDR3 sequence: CASKTSGGADTQYF. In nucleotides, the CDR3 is TGCGCCAGCAAGACTAGCGGGGGGGCAGATACGCAGTATTTT. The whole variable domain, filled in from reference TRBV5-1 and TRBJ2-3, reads KAGVTQTPRYLIKTRGQQVTLSCSPISGHRSVSWYQQTPGQGLQFLFEYFSETQRNKGNFPGRFSGRQFSNSRSEMNVSTLELGDSALYLCASKTSGGADTQYFGPGTRLTVL.

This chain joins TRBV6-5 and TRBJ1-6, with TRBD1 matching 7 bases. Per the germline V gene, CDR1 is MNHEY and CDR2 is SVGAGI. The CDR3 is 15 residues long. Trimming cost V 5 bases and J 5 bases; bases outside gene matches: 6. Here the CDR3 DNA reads TGTGCCAGCAGTATAGGAGGGACAGATAATTCACCCCTCCACTTT. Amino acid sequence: CASSIGGTDNSPLHF.

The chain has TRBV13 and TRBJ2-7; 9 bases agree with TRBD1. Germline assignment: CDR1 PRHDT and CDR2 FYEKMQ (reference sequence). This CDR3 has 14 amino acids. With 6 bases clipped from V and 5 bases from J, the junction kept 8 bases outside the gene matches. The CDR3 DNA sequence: TGTGCCAGCAGTCTAAACAGGGGGCGGGACGAGCAGTACTTC. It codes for CASSLNRGRDEQYF.

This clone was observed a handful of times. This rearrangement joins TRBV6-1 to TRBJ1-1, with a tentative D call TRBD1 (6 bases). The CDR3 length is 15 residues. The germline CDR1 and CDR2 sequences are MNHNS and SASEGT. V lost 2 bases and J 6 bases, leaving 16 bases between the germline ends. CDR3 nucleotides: TGTGCCAGCAGTGAATTAGGGGGTGGGGGGGCTGAAGCTTTCTTT. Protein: CASSELGGGGAEAFF.

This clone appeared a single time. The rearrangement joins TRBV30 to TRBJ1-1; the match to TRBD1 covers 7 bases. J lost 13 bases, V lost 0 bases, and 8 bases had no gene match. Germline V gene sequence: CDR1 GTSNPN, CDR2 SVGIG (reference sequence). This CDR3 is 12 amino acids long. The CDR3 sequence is CAWSVQGTEGFF. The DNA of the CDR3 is TGTGCCTGGAGTGTACAAGGGACAGAGGGTTTCTTT.

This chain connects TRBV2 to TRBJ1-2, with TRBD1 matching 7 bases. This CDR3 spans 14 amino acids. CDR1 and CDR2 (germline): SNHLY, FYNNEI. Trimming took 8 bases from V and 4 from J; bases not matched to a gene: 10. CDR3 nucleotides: TGTGCCAGCGTGGGGAACCGGGACAGCTATGGCTACACCTTC. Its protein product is CASVGNRDSYGYTF.

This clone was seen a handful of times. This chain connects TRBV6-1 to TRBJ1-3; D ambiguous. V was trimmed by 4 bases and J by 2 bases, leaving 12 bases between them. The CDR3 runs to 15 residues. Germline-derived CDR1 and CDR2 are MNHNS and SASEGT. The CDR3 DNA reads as TGTGCCAGCAGTGTTCTACAGATAACTGGAAACACCATATATTTT. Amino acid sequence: CASSVLQITGNTIYF.

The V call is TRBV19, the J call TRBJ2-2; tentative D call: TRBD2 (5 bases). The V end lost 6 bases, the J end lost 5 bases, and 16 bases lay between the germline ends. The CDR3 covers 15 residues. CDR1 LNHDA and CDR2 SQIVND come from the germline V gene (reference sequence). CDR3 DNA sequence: TGTGCCAGTAGACGCGAGGGCGTCCGTACCGGGGAGCTGTTTTTT. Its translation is CASRREGVRTGELFF. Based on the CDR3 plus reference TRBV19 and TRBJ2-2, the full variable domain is DGGITQSPKYLFRKEGQNVTLSCEQNLNHDAMYWYRQDPGQGLRLIYYSQIVNDFQKGDIAEGYSVSREKKESFPLTVTSAQKNPTAFYLCASRREGVRTGELFFGEGSRLTVL.

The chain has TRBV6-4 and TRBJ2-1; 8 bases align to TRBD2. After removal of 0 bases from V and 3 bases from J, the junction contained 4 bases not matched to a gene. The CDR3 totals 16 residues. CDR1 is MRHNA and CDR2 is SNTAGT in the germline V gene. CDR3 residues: CASSDSTGGDYNEQFF. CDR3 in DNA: TGTGCCAGCAGTGACTCGACGGGGGGGGACTACAATGAGCAGTTCTTC.

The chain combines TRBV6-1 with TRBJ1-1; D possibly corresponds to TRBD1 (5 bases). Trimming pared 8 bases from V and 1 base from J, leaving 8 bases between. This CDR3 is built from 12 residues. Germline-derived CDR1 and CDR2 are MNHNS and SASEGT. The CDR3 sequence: CASLQENTEAFF. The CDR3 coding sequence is TGTGCCAGCCTACAGGAGAACACTGAAGCTTTCTTT.

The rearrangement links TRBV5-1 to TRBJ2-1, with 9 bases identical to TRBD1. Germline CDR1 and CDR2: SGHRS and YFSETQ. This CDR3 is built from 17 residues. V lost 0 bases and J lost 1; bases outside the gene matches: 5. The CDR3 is CASSLDGTGTSYNEQFF. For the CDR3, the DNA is TGCGCCAGCAGCTTGGATGGGACAGGGACATCCTACAATGAGCAGTTCTTC.

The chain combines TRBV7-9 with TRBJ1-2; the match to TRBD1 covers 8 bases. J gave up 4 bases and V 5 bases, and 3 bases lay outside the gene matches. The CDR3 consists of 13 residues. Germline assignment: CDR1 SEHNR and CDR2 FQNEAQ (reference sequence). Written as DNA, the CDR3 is TGTGCCAGCAGCGCAGGGACAGGCTATGGCTACACCTTC. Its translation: CASSAGTGYGYTF.

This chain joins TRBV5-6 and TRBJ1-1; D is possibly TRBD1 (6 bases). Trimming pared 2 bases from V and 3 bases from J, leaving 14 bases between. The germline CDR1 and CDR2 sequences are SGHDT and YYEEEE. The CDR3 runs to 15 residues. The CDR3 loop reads CASSFLGAGDTEAFF. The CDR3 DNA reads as TGTGCCAGCAGCTTTCTGGGGGCAGGAGACACTGAAGCTTTCTTT.

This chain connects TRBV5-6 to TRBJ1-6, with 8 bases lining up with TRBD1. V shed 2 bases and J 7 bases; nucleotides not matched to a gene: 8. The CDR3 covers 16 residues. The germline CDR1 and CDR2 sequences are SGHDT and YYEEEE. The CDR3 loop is CASSFVSGGANSPLHF. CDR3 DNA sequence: TGTGCCAGCAGCTTCGTATCAGGGGGCGCAAATTCACCCCTCCACTTT.

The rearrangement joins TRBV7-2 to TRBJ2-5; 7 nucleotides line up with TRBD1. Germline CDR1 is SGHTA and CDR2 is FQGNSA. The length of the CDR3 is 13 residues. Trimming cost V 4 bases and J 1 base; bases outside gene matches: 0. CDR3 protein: CASSWDSQETQYF. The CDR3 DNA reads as TGTGCCAGCAGCTGGGACAGCCAAGAGACCCAGTACTTC.

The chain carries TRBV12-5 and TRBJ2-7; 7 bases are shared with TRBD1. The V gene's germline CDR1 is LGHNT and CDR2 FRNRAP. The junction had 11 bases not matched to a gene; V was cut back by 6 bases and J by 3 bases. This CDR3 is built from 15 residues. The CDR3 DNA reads TGTGCTAGTGGCGACCCGGAGACAGGGAGCTACGAGCAGTACTTC. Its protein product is CASGDPETGSYEQYF.

The DNA of the CDR3 is TGTGCCAGCAGCTTAGGGTTGGGTAGCGGGGGTCCCACAGATACGCAGTATTTT. Protein sequence: CASSLGLGSGGPTDTQYF. This chain uses TRBV11-3 with TRBJ2-3; 9 bases agree with TRBD2. This CDR3 region has 18 residues. CDR1 and CDR2 from the germline V gene are SGHNT and YENEEA. J was trimmed by 2 bases and V by 1 base; bases with no gene match: 10.

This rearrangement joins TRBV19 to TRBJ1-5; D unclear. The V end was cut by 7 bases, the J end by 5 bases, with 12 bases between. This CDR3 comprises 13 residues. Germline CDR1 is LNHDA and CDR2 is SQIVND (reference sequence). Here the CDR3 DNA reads TGTGCCAGTAAAGCTCAAGAGGATCAGCCCCAGCATTTT. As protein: CASKAQEDQPQHF.

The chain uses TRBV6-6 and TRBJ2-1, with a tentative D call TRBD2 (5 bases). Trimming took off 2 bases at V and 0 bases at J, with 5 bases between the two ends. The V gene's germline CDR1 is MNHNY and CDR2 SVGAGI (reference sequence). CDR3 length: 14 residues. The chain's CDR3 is CASSYRGSYNEQFF. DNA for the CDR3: TGTGCCAGCAGTTACCGGGGCTCCTACAATGAGCAGTTCTTC.

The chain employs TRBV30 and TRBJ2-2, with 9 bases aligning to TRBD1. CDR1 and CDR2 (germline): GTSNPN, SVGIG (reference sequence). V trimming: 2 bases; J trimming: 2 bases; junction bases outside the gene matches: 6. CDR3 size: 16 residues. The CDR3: CAWSYPGQGNTGELFF. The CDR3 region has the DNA TGTGCCTGGAGTTATCCGGGACAGGGAAACACCGGGGAGCTGTTTTTT. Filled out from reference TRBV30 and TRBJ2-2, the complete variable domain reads SQTIHQWPATLVQPVGSPLSLECTVEGTSNPNLYWYRQAAGRGLQLLFYSVGIGQISSEVPQNLSASRPQDRQFILSSKKLLLSDSGFYLCAWSYPGQGNTGELFFGEGSRLTVL.

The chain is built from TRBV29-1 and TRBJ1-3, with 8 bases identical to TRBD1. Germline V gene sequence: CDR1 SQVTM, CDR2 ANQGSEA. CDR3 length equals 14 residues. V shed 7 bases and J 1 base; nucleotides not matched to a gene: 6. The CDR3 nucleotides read TGCAGCGCCAAAAACAGGGGGTCTGGAAACACCATATATTTT. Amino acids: CSAKNRGSGNTIYF.